The 25 T cell receptor beta chains below come from one sample, sequenced in a study of T-cell reconstitution after alpha-beta-depleted transplantation in children. The TCRbeta library incorporated unique molecular identifiers. TCRdb reprocessed the PCR reads with MiXCR, giving one entry per CDR3 protein. In the table there are 610,000 or so distinct CDR3 sequences, 27% of which are singletons. Specimen: PBMCs, collected before TCRalphabeta/CD19-depleted stem cell transplant. Receptors were obtained from a boy in the first two years of life with Wiskott-Aldrich syndrome, due to receive a stem cell transplant.

The chain is built from TRBV6-4 and TRBJ2-5, with a possible D match to TRBD2 (6 bases). The germline V and J ends were trimmed by 10 bases and 3 bases, with 18 bases remaining between them. Germline CDR1 is MRHNA and CDR2 is SNTAGT. This CDR3 comprises 14 residues. CDR3 amino acids: CATYAGRSEETQYF. CDR3 in DNA: TGTGCCACCTACGCCGGGAGAAGTGAAGAGACCCAGTACTTC.

The CDR3 DNA follows: TGTGCCAGCTCACCCCTTCTAGCGGGGCACCAAGAGACCCAGTACTTC. It is translated as CASSPLLAGHQETQYF. The chain joins TRBV18 to TRBJ2-5, with 9 bases fitting TRBD2. After removal of 3 bases from V and 0 bases from J, the junction contained 5 bases not matched to a gene. There are 16 residues in the CDR3. Germline CDR1 is KGHSH and CDR2 is LQKENI.

This chain joins TRBV20-1 and TRBJ2-5, with D unclear. Trimming pared 3 bases from V and 3 bases from J, leaving 8 bases between. CDR3 length equals 12 residues. Germline CDR1 is DFQATT and CDR2 is SNEGSKA (reference sequence). CDR3 in amino acids: CSARFVKETQYF. In DNA, the CDR3 is TGCAGTGCTAGGTTCGTTAAAGAGACCCAGTACTTC.

This clonotype was recorded a few times. The V gene is TRBV10-3, the J gene TRBJ1-6, with D maybe TRBD1 (5 bases). This CDR3 has 13 amino acids. V lost 4 bases and J lost 7, with 8 bases in between. Germline V gives CDR1 ENHRY, CDR2 SYGVKD. This chain's CDR3 is CAISGGANSPLHF. In DNA, the CDR3 is TGTGCCATCAGTGGTGGGGCCAATTCACCCCTCCACTTT.

This clonotype was seen only a few times. The chain links TRBV12-3 or TRBV12-4 to TRBJ2-1; TRBD1 matches at 10 bases. Trimming removed 6 bases from V and 9 bases from J; junction bases left unmatched: 8. The CDR3 has 14 residues. CDR3 residues: CASSAGTGAGEQFF. The CDR3, as DNA: TGTGCCAGCAGCGCCGGGACAGGGGCGGGTGAGCAGTTCTTC.

The gene calls are TRBV28 and TRBJ2-7; no clear D. The CDR3 is 11 residues long. From germline, CDR1 is MDHEN and CDR2 SYDVKM. The germline V and J ends were trimmed by 6 bases and 7 bases, with 10 bases remaining between them. The DNA for the CDR3 is TGTGCCAGCAGGGGGATGGATGAGCAGTACTTC. Protein sequence: CASRGMDEQYF.

This chain joins TRBV15 and TRBJ1-6, with 8 bases fitting TRBD1. Germline V CDR1 and CDR2: LNHNV, YYDKDF (reference sequence). The CDR3 consists of 17 residues. Trimming removed 1 base from V and 7 bases from J; junction bases left unmatched: 9. The CDR3 here is CATSRGIWDRLNSPLHF. The CDR3, as DNA: TGTGCCACCAGCAGAGGAATTTGGGACAGGCTGAATTCACCCCTCCACTTT.

This chain connects TRBV20-1 to TRBJ2-7, with D unresolved. CDR1 DFQATT and CDR2 SNEGSKA come from the germline V gene (reference sequence). This CDR3 spans 11 amino acids. DNA of the CDR3: TGCAGCCTATGGGTGGGCCACGAGCAGTACTTC. Translated, it gives CSLWVGHEQYF.

This clonotype was picked up a small number of times. This sequence joins TRBV6-1 and TRBJ1-1; maybe TRBD1 (5 bases). Germline CDR1 MNHNS, CDR2 SASEGT. Trimming took 6 bases from V and 7 from J, leaving 18 bases between them. CDR3 size: 14 residues. The DNA for the CDR3 is TGTGCCAGCAGACCCGGGGGGAAGGCGAATGAAGCTTTCTTT. Translating gives CASRPGGKANEAFF.

The chain carries TRBV12-3 or TRBV12-4 and TRBJ1-1; 7 bases agree with TRBD1. V gave up 3 bases and J gave up 1 base; unmatched junction bases: 5. The CDR3 sequence is 15 residues long. DNA for the CDR3: TGTGCCAGCAGTTTCCAGGGGGTGACGAACACTGAAGCTTTCTTT. Amino acid sequence: CASSFQGVTNTEAFF.

The chain links TRBV29-1 to TRBJ2-1; 16 bases match TRBD2. CDR1 and CDR2 from the germline V gene are SQVTM and ANQGSEA. CDR3 length: 16 residues. Trimming at V came to 4 bases and at J to 6 bases, leaving 6 bases not matched to a gene. The CDR3 bases are TGCAGCGTTGGGGGGACTAGCGGGAGGGCACCCAATGAGCAGTTCTTC. Protein product: CSVGGTSGRAPNEQFF.

Only a few counts were recorded for this clonotype. The chain joins TRBV5-4 to TRBJ1-6; a weak D match, TRBD1 (6 bases). Germline V gene lookup returns CDR1 SGHNT and CDR2 YYREEE (reference sequence). Trimming shortened V by 5 bases and J by 3 bases, and 9 bases separated the two germline ends. The CDR3 runs 14 residues. The DNA for the CDR3 is TGTGCCAGCAGACAGGGCCTCTATAATTCACCCCTCCACTTT. It yields the protein CASRQGLYNSPLHF.

This chain connects TRBV20-1 to TRBJ2-3, with D tentatively TRBD1 or TRBD2 (6 bases each). Germline CDR1 DFQATT, CDR2 SNEGSKA (reference sequence). Trimming removed 6 bases at V and 6 bases at J, with 19 bases between. The CDR3 has 14 residues. DNA for the CDR3: TGCAGTGCAAGCAGGGGCGCTGCGGGGGATACGCAGTATTTT. As protein: CSASRGAAGDTQYF.

V is TRBV18 and J is TRBJ1-3; D remains unclear. Trimming stripped 2 bases from V and 0 bases from J, with 8 bases between. CDR3 size: 15 residues. Germline V gene data show CDR1 as KGHSH and CDR2 as LQKENI. CDR3 amino acids: CASSPTASSGNTIYF. The CDR3 nucleotides are TGTGCCAGCTCACCAACAGCCTCCTCTGGAAACACCATATATTTT.

There are a few counts of this clonotype. The chain recombines TRBV4-1 with TRBJ1-1; D remains unclear. The germline CDR1 and CDR2 sequences are MGHRA and YSYEKL. This CDR3 spans 14 amino acids. The germline V and J ends were trimmed by 4 bases and 3 bases, with 12 bases remaining between them. CDR3 nucleotides: TGCGCCAGCAGCCGTCCGGGAAGGTACACTGAAGCTTTCTTT. It yields the protein CASSRPGRYTEAFF.

The rearrangement links TRBV12-3 or TRBV12-4 to TRBJ2-6; a possible D gene is TRBD2 (5 bases). The CDR3 contains 17 residues. Trimming stripped 5 bases from V and 0 bases from J, with 14 bases between. The CDR3 DNA follows: TGTGCCAGCAGTGATAGGAGGACTTTCTCTGGGGCCAACGTCCTGACTTTC. Protein sequence: CASSDRRTFSGANVLTF.

This rearrangement joins TRBV6-5 to TRBJ2-1; 15 nucleotides line up with TRBD2. With V trimmed by 2 bases and J by 6 bases, 5 bases remained unmatched. The CDR3 totals 17 residues. Germline-derived CDR1 and CDR2 are MNHEY and SVGAGI. In DNA form, the CDR3 reads TGTGCCAGCAGTTACCAGAAGGGACTAGCGGGAGGCAATGAGCAGTTCTTC. Translated: CASSYQKGLAGGNEQFF.

This clonotype was observed a few times. The rearrangement uses TRBV20-1 and TRBJ2-5; 7 nucleotides agree with TRBD2. The CDR3 has 13 amino acids. Germline trimming cut 6 bases from V and 3 bases from J; bases unmatched to any gene: 7. Germline values: CDR1 DFQATT, CDR2 SNEGSKA (reference sequence). The DNA for the CDR3 is TGCAGTGCCAGCCCGGGAGGCGAAGAGACCCAGTACTTC. Amino acid sequence: CSASPGGEETQYF.

This chain links TRBV9 with TRBJ1-2; maybe TRBD1 (6 bases). This CDR3 has 14 amino acids. V lost 2 bases, J lost 4 bases, and 12 bases lay in between. The germline gives CDR1 SGDLS, CDR2 YYNGEE. In nucleotides, the CDR3 is TGTGCCAGCAGCGTGGGGGGGCGCGGCTATGGCTACACCTTC. This gives the protein CASSVGGRGYGYTF.

This clonotype was recorded once. The chain links TRBV5-1 to TRBJ2-1, with D unresolved. Trimming shortened V by 2 bases and J by 5 bases, and 20 bases separated the two germline ends. Germline V gene lookup returns CDR1 SGHRS and CDR2 YFSETQ. The CDR3 has 17 amino acids. CDR3 in DNA: TGCGCCAGCAGCTTAGGGCACTTCGAACGATGGAACAATGAGCAGTTCTTC. It codes for CASSLGHFERWNNEQFF.

The rearrangement joins TRBV5-1 to TRBJ2-1; D might be TRBD1 or TRBD2, each matching 5 bases. Germline V lookup: CDR1 SGHRS, CDR2 YFSETQ. Trimming took off 4 bases at V and 4 bases at J, with 15 bases between the two ends. The CDR3 spans 15 residues. The CDR3 is CASSLEGRGYNEQFF. CDR3 DNA sequence: TGCGCCAGCAGCCTAGAGGGACGCGGGTACAATGAGCAGTTCTTC.

This chain connects TRBV28 to TRBJ1-2, with unresolved D. The CDR3 is 13 amino acids. Germline loops: CDR1 MDHEN, CDR2 SYDVKM. V lost 3 bases and J 2 bases, leaving 7 bases between the germline ends. CDR3 DNA sequence: TGTGCCAGCAGTTTGGCCCTGAACTATGGCTACACCTTC. Its protein is CASSLALNYGYTF.

This clonotype was seen more than once but under ten times. Mismatch with germline at one junction end may stem from a read error. The chain links TRBV20-1 to TRBJ2-1; the D is unclear. This CDR3 has 9 amino acids. The germline CDR1 and CDR2 sequences are DFQATT and SNEGSKA (reference sequence). The CDR3 coding sequence is TGCAGTGCTGGAGATGAGCAGTTCTTC. Its protein product is CSAGDEQFF.

This clonotype appeared a few times. The CDR3: CASSLEGLATYEQYF. The CDR3 DNA sequence: TGTGCCAGCAGCTTAGAGGGACTAGCGACCTACGAGCAGTACTTC. This rearrangement joins TRBV7-9 to TRBJ2-7, with 10 bases aligning to TRBD2. Per germline, CDR1 SEHNR and CDR2 FQNEAQ (reference sequence). This CDR3 comprises 15 residues. Trimming removed 1 base from V and 2 bases from J; junction bases left unmatched: 2.

This chain uses TRBV7-9 with TRBJ1-1, with D maybe TRBD1 (6 bases). The germline CDR1 and CDR2 sequences are SEHNR and FQNEAQ (reference sequence). V lost 5 bases and J lost 2, with 12 bases in between. The CDR3 covers 14 residues. CDR3 residues: CASSRGPGNTEAFF. Here the CDR3 DNA reads TGTGCCAGCAGCCGGGGGCCGGGTAACACTGAAGCTTTCTTT.